Below, one T cell receptor (beta chain) is given with its context. These data belong to a study of blood T cell repertoires in COVID-19. The overall study: Italy, Spain and the United States were the sources of the convalescent and acute COVID-19 samples.

How the authors handled the data: Reference gene primer amplification gave nucleated cell count estimates. Here immunoSEQ multiplex PCR was the method, and the copy in TCRdb shows in-frame clones only, minus some. The V and J calls and clone size come from that table; D and trimming were worked out from the DNA. The table shows approximately 500,000 clones, with about 88% occurring only once. Deletions cut 6 bases from V and 2 bases from J, with 10 bases between. The CDR3 has 13 residues. Germline V gene sequence: CDR1 MDHEN, CDR2 SYDVKM. The gene calls are TRBV28 and TRBJ1-2; a possible D gene is TRBD1 (6 bases). The sequence was obtained from a man in his late teens or twenties with COVID-19, enrolled during active disease. Sequenced sample: peripheral blood. CDR3 bases: TGTGCCAGCAGATCGGGACAAAACTATGGCTACACCTTC. Amino acids: CASRSGQNYGYTF.